These T cell receptor beta chains were read from a single sample in a study of blood T cell repertoires in COVID-19. Profiled with immunoSEQ multiplex PCR; TCRdb holds only in-frame clones, not every one. The table records fewer than 120,000 clones, around 89% of them present only once. Sequencing input: peripheral blood. Receptors were obtained from a woman between 50 and 59 years old with acute or convalescent COVID-19. Each CDR3 is given with its conserved first and last residue. A D gene is named only where the DNA matches it firmly. Clone size appears in some rows only: once, few, many, or a class for an expanded clone.

TRBD2	TRBJ2-3	TRBV5-1	-	CASTLAWGGSADTQYF	TGCGCCAGCACCCTTGCTTGGGGCGGGAGCGCAGATACGCAGTATTTT
-	TRBJ2-7	TRBV6-2/TRBV6-3	-	CASSTNDYEQYF	TGTGCCAGCAGTACAAATGACTACGAGCAGTACTTC
TRBD2	TRBJ2-1	TRBV7-2	-	CASSLGRTSASSYNEQFF	TGTGCCAGCAGCTTAGGGCGGACTAGCGCGAGCTCCTACAATGAGCAGTTCTTC
-	TRBJ2-6	TRBV28	-	CASSSPGSGANVLTF	TGTGCCAGCAGTTCCCCAGGGTCTGGGGCCAACGTCCTGACTTTC
-	TRBJ1-2	TRBV27	-	CASSPLSGVDGYTF	TGTGCCAGCAGCCCGTTATCAGGGGTTGATGGCTACACCTTC
-	TRBJ1-1	TRBV5-1	-	CASSLGPGEGNTEAFF	TGCGCCAGCAGCTTGGGCCCCGGAGAGGGGAACACTGAAGCTTTCTTT
-	TRBJ2-5	TRBV7-9	once	CASSLASAHEKTQYF	TGTGCCAGCAGCTTGGCGAGCGCCCATGAGAAGACCCAGTACTTC
-	TRBJ2-7	TRBV3-1/TRBV3-2	-	CASSQPGPYEQYF	TGTGCCAGCAGCCAACCAGGGCCCTACGAGCAGTACTTC
TRBD2	TRBJ2-5	TRBV10-2	-	CASKKTSGRDQETQYF	TGCGCCAGCAAAAAAACTAGCGGGAGGGACCAAGAGACCCAGTACTTC
-	TRBJ2-7	TRBV27	-	CASSWGRAYEQYF	TGTGCCAGCAGTTGGGGCAGAGCCTACGAGCAGTACTTC
TRBD1	TRBJ2-3	TRBV18	-	CASSETGASTDTQYF	TGTGCCAGCTCGGAGACAGGGGCTAGCACAGATACGCAGTATTTT
-	TRBJ1-4	TRBV5-6	-	CASSLRTRGLGEKLFF	TGTGCCAGCAGCCTCCGGACGAGGGGGTTAGGAGAAAAACTGTTTTTT
-	TRBJ1-6	TRBV18	-	CASSPPVSSPLHF	TGTGCCAGCTCACCACCGGTGAGCTCACCCCTCCACTTT
TRBD1	TRBJ2-7	TRBV7-2	-	CASSLGQERYEQYF	TGTGCCAGCAGCCTCGGACAGGAGCGCTACGAGCAGTACTTC
TRBD2	TRBJ2-7	TRBV6-5	once	CASSRERGGFYEQYF	TGTGCCAGCAGTCGGGAGCGGGGCGGCTTCTACGAGCAGTACTTC
-	TRBJ1-2	TRBV19	once	CASTLRGIDGYTF	TGTGCCAGTACTCTTAGGGGTATCGATGGCTACACCTTC
-	TRBJ2-1	TRBV6-1	-	CASSARDKRHPNEQFF	TGTGCCAGCAGTGCCCGGGACAAACGCCATCCCAATGAGCAGTTCTTC
-	TRBJ2-7	TRBV11-1	-	CASSIGYEQYF	TGTGCCAGCAGTATCGGGTACGAGCAGTACTTC
-	TRBJ2-1	TRBV5-4	-	CASSLVARPQDEQFF	TGTGCCAGCAGCTTGGTTGCTAGACCCCAAGACGAGCAGTTCTTC
-	TRBJ2-1	TRBV7-5	once	CVRSLTTGLAGVNEQFF	TGTGTCAGAAGCCTAACAACGGGACTAGCGGGAGTCAATGAGCAGTTCTTC
-	TRBJ2-5	TRBV7-2	once	CASSQNRQETQYF	TGTGCCAGCAGCCAGAACAGACAAGAGACCCAGTACTTC
-	TRBJ2-3	TRBV5-1	few	CASTFQYTTDTQYF	TGCGCCAGCACTTTTCAGTACACCACAGATACGCAGTATTTT
TRBD2	TRBJ2-2	TRBV28	-	CASSSPTSGNTGELFF	TGTGCCAGCAGTTCCCCCACTAGCGGGAACACCGGGGAGCTGTTTTTT
TRBD2	TRBJ2-1	TRBV29-1	-	CSAPTSGSYNEQFF	TGCAGCGCGCCGACTAGCGGTTCCTACAATGAGCAGTTCTTC
-	TRBJ2-1	TRBV27	-	CASSAGQSSYNEQFF	TGTGCCAGCAGTGCCGGACAGAGCTCCTACAATGAGCAGTTCTTC
-	TRBJ1-4	TRBV2	-	CASTTGTTNEKLFF	TGTGCCAGCACCACCGGGACAACTAATGAAAAACTGTTTTTT
TRBD1	TRBJ1-4	TRBV27	-	CASSPRAWAGGEKLFF	TGTGCCAGCAGCCCTAGGGCTTGGGCAGGGGGGGAAAAACTGTTTTTT
TRBD1	TRBJ1-5	TRBV6-5	-	CASRPTGGDNQPQHF	TGTGCCAGCAGGCCGACAGGGGGGGACAATCAGCCCCAGCATTTT
TRBD2	TRBJ2-2	TRBV5-4	-	CASSLGLAGGGGELFF	TGTGCCAGCAGCCTGGGACTAGCGGGAGGCGGCGGGGAGCTGTTTTTT
-	TRBJ2-1	TRBV7-9	once	CASSQTGSPNEQFF	TGTGCCAGCAGCCAGACCGGGTCCCCGAATGAGCAGTTCTTC
-	TRBJ1-2	TRBV5-1	-	CASSFDGNYGYTF	TGCGCCAGCAGTTTCGACGGGAACTATGGCTACACCTTC
-	TRBJ2-7	TRBV18	-	CASSPPGHGSYEQYF	TGTGCCAGCTCACCACCGGGTCACGGGTCCTACGAGCAGTACTTC
-	TRBJ2-3	TRBV6-5	-	CASSYGSVGSGDTQYF	TGTGCCAGCAGTTACGGCAGCGTAGGGAGCGGAGATACGCAGTATTTT
-	TRBJ1-1	TRBV3-1/TRBV3-2	-	CASSPFTGGKNTEAFF	TGTGCCAGCAGCCCTTTCACGGGGGGTAAGAACACTGAAGCTTTCTTT
TRBD2	TRBJ2-4	TRBV7-9	-	CASSSTSGAKNIQYF	TGTGCCAGCAGCTCGACTAGCGGAGCCAAAAACATTCAGTACTTC
-	TRBJ1-6	TRBV14	-	CASSRDFYNSPLHF	TGTGCCAGCAGCCGGGACTTTTATAATTCACCCCTCCACTTT
-	TRBJ2-2	TRBV12-5	-	CASGAGGYDTGELFF	TGTGCTAGTGGGGCAGGGGGGTACGACACCGGGGAGCTGTTTTTT
-	TRBJ2-5	TRBV15	-	CATSRDPSGQETQYF	TGTGCCACCAGCAGAGACCCCTCAGGCCAAGAGACCCAGTACTTC
TRBD1	TRBJ2-6	TRBV18	-	CASSPDGTGSGANVLTF	TGTGCCAGCTCACCTGACGGGACAGGGTCTGGGGCCAACGTCCTGACTTTC
-	TRBJ2-6	TRBV27	-	CASTPGVGAGANVLTF	TGTGCCAGCACCCCTGGGGTAGGGGCTGGGGCCAACGTCCTGACTTTC
-	TRBJ1-5	TRBV30	-	CAWSVGGSGGGQPQHF	TGTGCCTGGAGTGTAGGGGGGTCGGGGGGCGGTCAGCCCCAGCATTTT
TRBD2	TRBJ2-4	TRBV7-2	-	CASTSGTSAKNIQYF	TGTGCCAGCACCTCCGGGACTAGCGCCAAAAACATTCAGTACTTC
TRBD1	TRBJ1-5	TRBV19	-	CASSIETGGSNQPQHF	TGTGCCAGTAGTATAGAAACAGGGGGGAGCAATCAGCCCCAGCATTTT
-	TRBJ2-7	TRBV11-1	once	CASSFTGSHYEQYF	TGTGCCAGCAGCTTTACCGGGTCCCACTACGAGCAGTACTTC
TRBD1	TRBJ1-1	TRBV5-1	-	CASNPAGGNTEAFF	TGCGCCAGCAACCCTGCAGGGGGGAACACTGAAGCTTTCTTT
-	TRBJ1-2	TRBV6-5	-	CASSPGNYGYTF	TGTGCCAGCAGTCCGGGGAACTATGGCTACACCTTC
-	TRBJ1-3	TRBV14	-	CASSPNFSFRTASGNTIYF	TGTGCCAGCAGCCCAAATTTCTCGTTCCGGACAGCCTCTGGAAACACCATATATTTT
TRBD2	TRBJ2-5	TRBV5-4	-	CASSPSVTSGGQETQYF	TGTGCCAGCAGCCCTTCCGTCACTAGCGGGGGGCAAGAGACCCAGTACTTC
TRBD1	TRBJ1-1	TRBV4-2	-	CASSQEAGGNTEAFF	TGTGCCAGCAGCCAAGAGGCAGGGGGCAACACTGAAGCTTTCTTT
-	TRBJ2-7	TRBV7-2	-	CASSLEPSVHEQYF	TGTGCCAGCAGCTTAGAGCCAAGCGTCCACGAGCAGTACTTC
TRBD1	TRBJ2-7	TRBV7-8	-	CASSKQGAGEQYF	TGTGCCAGCAGTAAACAGGGGGCTGGCGAGCAGTACTTC
-	TRBJ1-4	TRBV2	-	CASRVQGQANEKLFF	TGTGCCAGCAGGGTTCAGGGGCAAGCTAATGAAAAACTGTTTTTT
-	TRBJ2-7	TRBV5-1	-	CASSDTAREQYF	TGCGCCAGCAGTGACACCGCCCGCGAGCAGTACTTC